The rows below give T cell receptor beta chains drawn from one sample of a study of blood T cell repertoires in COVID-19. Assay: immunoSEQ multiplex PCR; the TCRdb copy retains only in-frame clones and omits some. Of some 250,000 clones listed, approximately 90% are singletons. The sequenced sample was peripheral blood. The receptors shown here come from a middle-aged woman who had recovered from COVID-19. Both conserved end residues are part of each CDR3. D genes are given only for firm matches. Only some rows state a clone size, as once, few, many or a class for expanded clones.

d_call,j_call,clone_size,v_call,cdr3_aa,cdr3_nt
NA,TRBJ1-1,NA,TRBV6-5,CASRAQGLGTEAFF,TGTGCCAGCAGAGCCCAGGGTCTCGGCACTGAAGCTTTCTTT
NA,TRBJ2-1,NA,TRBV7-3,CASSPAGGGTEQFF,TGTGCCAGCAGCCCGGCGGGTGGGGGGACCGAGCAGTTCTTC
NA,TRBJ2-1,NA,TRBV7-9,CASSLVLGSASSYNEQFF,TGTGCCAGCAGCTTAGTCCTCGGGAGCGCCAGCTCCTACAATGAGCAGTTCTTC
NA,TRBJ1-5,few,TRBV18,CASSPNGGSNQPQHF,TGTGCCAGCTCACCGAACGGAGGGAGCAATCAGCCCCAGCATTTT
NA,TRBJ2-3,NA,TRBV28,CASSPGQSTDTQYF,TGTGCCAGCAGTCCAGGACAGAGCACAGATACGCAGTATTTT
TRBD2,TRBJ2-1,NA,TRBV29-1,CSVEGWRTSGRGLGEQFF,TGCAGCGTTGAGGGGTGGAGGACTAGCGGGAGGGGGCTGGGTGAGCAGTTCTTC
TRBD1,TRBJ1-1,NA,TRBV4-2,CASSQARDRPGAEAFF,TGTGCCAGCAGCCAAGCCCGGGACAGGCCGGGGGCTGAAGCTTTCTTT
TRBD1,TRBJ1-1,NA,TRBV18,CASSRTGGDGTEAFF,TGTGCCAGCTCACGGACAGGGGGAGATGGCACTGAAGCTTTCTTT
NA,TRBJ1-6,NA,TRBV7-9,CASSLAVTPLHF,TGTGCCAGCAGCTTGGCCGTCACGCCCCTCCACTTT
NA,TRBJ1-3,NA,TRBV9,CASSEDTAGNTIYF,TGTGCCAGCAGCGAAGACACTGCCGGAAACACCATATATTTT
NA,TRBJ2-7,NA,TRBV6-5,CASSFPGTPSEQYF,TGTGCCAGCAGTTTTCCCGGGACACCCAGCGAGCAGTACTTC
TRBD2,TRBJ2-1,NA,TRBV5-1,CASSLEAGGVNEQFF,TGCGCCAGCAGCTTGGAGGCGGGAGGGGTCAATGAGCAGTTCTTC
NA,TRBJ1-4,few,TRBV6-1,CASSELGEERGKLFF,TGTGCCAGCAGTGAATTGGGTGAAGAGAGAGGGAAACTGTTTTTT
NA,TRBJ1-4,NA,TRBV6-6,CASSFNRREEKLFF,TGTGCCAGCAGTTTTAACCGGCGGGAGGAAAAACTGTTTTTT
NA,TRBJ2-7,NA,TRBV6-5,CASSLAPGDEQYF,TGTGCCAGCAGCCTAGCCCCCGGGGACGAGCAGTACTTC
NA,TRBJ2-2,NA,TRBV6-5,CASSYPPRPGELFF,TGTGCCAGCAGTTACCCCCCGAGGCCCGGGGAGCTGTTTTTT
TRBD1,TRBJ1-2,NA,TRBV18,CASSPPGQNQYNSRNYGYTF,TGTGCCAGCTCACCACCGGGACAGAACCAATATAACTCCCGTAACTATGGCTACACCTTC
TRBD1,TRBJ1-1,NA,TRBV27,CASSLGQIVTLTEAFF,TGTGCCAGCAGCCTGGGACAGATCGTCACCCTCACTGAAGCTTTCTTT
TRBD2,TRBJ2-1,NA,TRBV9,CASSHGTSANNEQFF,TGTGCCAGCAGCCACGGGACTAGCGCTAACAATGAGCAGTTCTTC
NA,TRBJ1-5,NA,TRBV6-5,CATADSPNQPQHF,TGTGCCACCGCCGACAGTCCCAATCAGCCCCAGCATTTT
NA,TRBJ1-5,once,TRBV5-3,CARSHWGAYSNQPQHF,TGTGCCAGAAGCCACTGGGGAGCCTATAGCAATCAGCCCCAGCATTTT
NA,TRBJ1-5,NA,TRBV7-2,CASSLAGGPQHF,TGTGCCAGCAGCTTAGCGGGGGGGCCCCAGCATTTT
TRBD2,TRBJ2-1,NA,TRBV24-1,CATSGASGSRYNEQFF,TGTGCCACCAGTGGCGCTAGCGGGAGCCGCTACAATGAGCAGTTCTTC
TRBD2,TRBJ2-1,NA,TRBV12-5,CASGLPSSSSGTTSYNEQFF,TGTGCTAGTGGTTTGCCTTCGTCGTCTAGCGGGACAACCTCCTACAATGAGCAGTTCTTC
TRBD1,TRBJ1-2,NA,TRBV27,CASSHGDSTYGYTF,TGTGCCAGCAGTCATGGGGACAGCACCTATGGCTACACCTTC
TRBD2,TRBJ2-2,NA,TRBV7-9,CASPGGGLAGSGELFF,TGTGCCAGCCCGGGAGGGGGACTAGCGGGATCCGGGGAGCTGTTTTTT
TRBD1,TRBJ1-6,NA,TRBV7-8,CASSSPTGGYSPLHF,TGTGCCAGCAGCTCTCCGACAGGGGGATATTCACCCCTCCACTTT
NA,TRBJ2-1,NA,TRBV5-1,CASSPRESPYNEQFF,TGCGCCAGCAGCCCTCGGGAGTCCCCCTACAATGAGCAGTTCTTC
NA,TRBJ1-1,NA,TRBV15,CATSRVDTQNTEAFF,TGTGCCACCAGCAGAGTGGACACCCAGAACACTGAAGCTTTCTTT
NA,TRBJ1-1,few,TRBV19,CASSPHGGGNTEAFF,TGTGCCAGTAGTCCTCACGGGGGGGGAAACACTGAAGCTTTCTTT
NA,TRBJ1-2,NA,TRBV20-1,CSASEGLSGYTF,TGCAGTGCTAGTGAGGGGCTCAGTGGCTACACCTTC
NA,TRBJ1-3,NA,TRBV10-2,CASRAGSSSGNTIYF,TGCGCCAGCAGGGCAGGGTCCTCATCTGGAAACACCATATATTTT
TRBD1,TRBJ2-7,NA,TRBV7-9,CASSPASGTVSYEQYF,TGTGCCAGCAGCCCGGCGTCCGGGACAGTTTCCTACGAGCAGTACTTC